This TCR beta chain appears in the sequencing data of a study of cytomegalovirus exposure and HLA in healthy donors. The ends lost 2 bases at V and 4 bases at J; junction bases unmatched: 1. Germline V lookup: CDR1 SEHNR, CDR2 FQNEAQ (reference sequence). CDR3 length equals 14 residues. In the PCR, 60 Vbeta and 13 Jbeta primers were used. The repertoire was sequenced with immunoSEQ multiplex PCR; TCRdb's copy has only in-frame clones and lacks some. Here the sample spans roughly 160,000 clones, 75% being singletons. The TCR sequence derives from a woman aged 40 to 50 in good health and CMV-seropositive. The chain recombines TRBV7-9 with TRBJ2-3, with 9 bases matching TRBD1. The sequencing input was PBMCs. CDR3 region: CASSLRQGADTQYF. As DNA, the CDR3 is TGTGCCAGCAGCTTAAGACAGGGGGCAGATACGCAGTATTTT.